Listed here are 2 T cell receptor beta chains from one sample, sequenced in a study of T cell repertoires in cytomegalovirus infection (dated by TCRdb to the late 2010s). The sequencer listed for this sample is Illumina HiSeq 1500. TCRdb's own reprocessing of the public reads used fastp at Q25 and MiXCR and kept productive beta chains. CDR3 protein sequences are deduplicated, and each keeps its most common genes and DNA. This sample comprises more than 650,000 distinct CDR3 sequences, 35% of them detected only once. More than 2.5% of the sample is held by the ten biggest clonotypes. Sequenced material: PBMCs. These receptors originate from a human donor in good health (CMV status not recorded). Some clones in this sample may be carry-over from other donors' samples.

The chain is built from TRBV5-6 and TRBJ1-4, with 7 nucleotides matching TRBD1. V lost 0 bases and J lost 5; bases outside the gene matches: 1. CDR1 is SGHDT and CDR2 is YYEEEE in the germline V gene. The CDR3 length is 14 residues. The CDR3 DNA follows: TGTGCCAGCAGCTTGGAACAGGGGAATGAAAAACTGTTTTTT. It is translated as CASSLEQGNEKLFF.

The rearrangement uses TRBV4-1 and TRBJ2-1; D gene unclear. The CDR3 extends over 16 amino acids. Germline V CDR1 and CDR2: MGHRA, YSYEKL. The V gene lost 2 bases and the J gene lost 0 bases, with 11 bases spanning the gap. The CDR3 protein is CASSQHFPSSYNEQFF. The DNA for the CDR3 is TGCGCCAGCAGCCAACACTTTCCAAGCTCCTACAATGAGCAGTTCTTC.